The 18 T cell receptor beta chains presented below share a single source sample, sequenced in a study of shared clonotypes between healthy human individuals. The data were produced by immunoSEQ multiplex PCR, yet TCRdb's version contains in-frame clones alone and is incomplete. The sample has more than 2,000,000 clones, just over 90% seen once. Input material: naive CD4+ T cells from PBMCs. Subset denoted: CD45RA+ positively selected. The source is a young man in good health. Some clones in this sample may be carry-over from other donors' samples.

Notes on this clone: The junction shows a germline mismatch at one end, possibly a read error. V and J are TRBV4-1 and TRBJ2-7, with 8 bases fitting TRBD1. Germline-derived CDR1 and CDR2 are MGHRA and YSYEKL. This CDR3 has 16 amino acids. CDR3 region: CASSQTQLRDRLRLDF. CDR3 in DNA: TGCGCCAGCAGCCAAACCCAACTACGGGACAGGCTACGTTTGGACTTC.

V and J are TRBV5-1 and TRBJ1-2; unclear D gene. CDR1 and CDR2 from the germline V gene are SGHRS and YFSETQ. The CDR3 is 14 residues long. Trimming removed 0 bases at V and 4 bases at J, with 10 bases between. The CDR3 region is CASSLGAGIYGYTF. The CDR3 bases are TGCGCCAGCAGCTTGGGAGCGGGCATCTATGGCTACACCTTC.

Notes on this clone: Different DNA sequences within this sample yield the same CDR3. This sequence joins TRBV19 and TRBJ1-5, with 10 bases lining up with TRBD1. V trimming: 4 bases; J trimming: 3 bases; junction bases outside the gene matches: 3. Germline lookup yields CDR1 LNHDA and CDR2 SQIVND (reference sequence). The CDR3 covers 15 residues. The CDR3 spells CASSRGQGVNQPQHF. The CDR3, as DNA: TGTGCCAGTAGTAGAGGACAGGGGGTCAATCAGCCCCAGCATTTT.

V usage is TRBV2 and J usage is TRBJ2-7; D gene ambiguous. The V end lost 6 bases, the J end lost 7 bases, and 10 bases lay between the germline ends. Germline CDR1 and CDR2: SNHLY and FYNNEI. This CDR3 is 11 amino acids long. The CDR3 coding sequence is TGTGCCAGCAGCCAGATACAGGAGCAGTACTTC. Its protein product is CASSQIQEQYF.

This chain uses TRBV28 with TRBJ2-7; the match to TRBD2 covers 9 bases. In germline, CDR1 is MDHEN, CDR2 SYDVKM. The CDR3 loop spans 15 amino acids. The trim removed 3 bases at V and 6 bases at J, leaving 9 bases unmatched. The CDR3 DNA sequence: TGTGCCAGCAGTTTTGGGACTAGCCGGCCGACCGAGCAGTACTTC. This sequence encodes CASSFGTSRPTEQYF. Full variable domain (remainder filled in from reference TRBV28 and TRBJ2-7): DVKVTQSSRYLVKRTGEKVFLECVQDMDHENMFWYRQDPGLGLRLIYFSYDVKMKEKGDIPEGYSVSREKKERFSLILESASTNQTSMYLCASSFGTSRPTEQYFGPGTRLTVT.

CDR3 sequence (DNA): TGTGCCAGCCCGGGACCAGGGGCTGGGAACACTGAAGCTTTCTTT. Translation gives CASPGPGAGNTEAFF. The chain uses TRBV28 and TRBJ1-1; D is perhaps TRBD1 (6 bases). This CDR3 spans 15 amino acids. Germline CDR1 and CDR2: MDHEN and SYDVKM. V was clipped by 8 bases and J by 1 base, with 17 bases between them. The variable domain in full, with the rest retrieved from reference TRBV28 and TRBJ1-1, is DVKVTQSSRYLVKRTGEKVFLECVQDMDHENMFWYRQDPGLGLRLIYFSYDVKMKEKGDIPEGYSVSREKKERFSLILESASTNQTSMYLCASPGPGAGNTEAFFGQGTRLTVV.

This clone is a singleton in its sample. The V and J genes are TRBV6-1 and TRBJ1-2; 8 nucleotides line up with TRBD1. J gave up 6 bases and V 7 bases, and 13 bases lay outside the gene matches. The CDR3 covers 15 residues. CDR1 and CDR2 from the germline V gene are MNHNS and SASEGT. The CDR3 DNA sequence: TGTGCCAGCACCCGGACAGGGATGAGTACGGATGGCTACACCTTC. It yields the protein CASTRTGMSTDGYTF.

The genes are TRBV6-6 and TRBJ2-7, with TRBD2 as a possible D gene (7 bases). Looked up from germline, CDR1 is MNHNY and CDR2 is SVGAGI (reference sequence). The CDR3 has 15 amino acids. Trimming pared 1 base from V and 1 base from J, leaving 11 bases between. The CDR3 here is CASSYLGGASYEQYF. In DNA, the CDR3 is TGTGCCAGCAGTTACTTGGGGGGGGCTTCCTACGAGCAGTACTTC.

Points on this clone: Other nucleotide sequences in the sample specify the same CDR3. This chain links TRBV5-1 with TRBJ2-7, with 10 bases fitting TRBD1. Germline V gene data show CDR1 as SGHRS and CDR2 as YFSETQ. The CDR3 runs to 14 residues. Trimming at V came to 3 bases and at J to 4 bases, leaving 4 bases not matched to a gene. As DNA, the CDR3 is TGCGCCAGCAGCTCGACAGGGGGCGGGTACGAGCAGTACTTC. Translation: CASSSTGGGYEQYF.

This chain connects TRBV2 to TRBJ2-5; 11 bases fit TRBD2. Germline assignment: CDR1 SNHLY and CDR2 FYNNEI. This CDR3 region has 13 residues. The ends lost 9 bases at V and 2 bases at J; junction bases unmatched: 2. CDR3 in DNA: TGTGCCAGTATAGCGGGAGGGCAAGAGACCCAGTACTTC. Its translation: CASIAGGQETQYF.

This sequence joins TRBV5-1 and TRBJ2-3; D is tentatively TRBD1 or TRBD2 (5 bases each). The V end lost 3 bases, the J end lost 6 bases, and 14 bases lay between the germline ends. CDR1 is SGHRS and CDR2 is YFSETQ in the germline V gene. CDR3 length: 14 residues. DNA of the CDR3: TGCGCCAGCAGCTGGGACGACCCGAAGGATACGCAGTATTTT. Translation: CASSWDDPKDTQYF. The full variable domain, in which reference TRBV5-1 and TRBJ2-3 provide the parts outside the CDR3, is KAGVTQTPRYLIKTRGQQVTLSCSPISGHRSVSWYQQTPGQGLQFLFEYFSETQRNKGNFPGRFSGRQFSNSRSEMNVSTLELGDSALYLCASSWDDPKDTQYFGPGTRLTVL.

V gene TRBV7-7 combines with J gene TRBJ2-1; a possible D gene is TRBD2 (7 bases). This CDR3 is 13 amino acids long. Per germline, CDR1 SSHAT and CDR2 FNYEAQ (reference sequence). V lost 3 bases and J 8 bases, leaving 11 bases between the germline ends. CDR3 residues: CASSFSGGYEQFF. The CDR3 region has the DNA TGTGCCAGCAGCTTCTCGGGGGGCTATGAGCAGTTCTTC.

This clone was seen just once. V usage is TRBV5-1 and J usage is TRBJ2-7; 7 positions agree with TRBD1. V was clipped by 3 bases and J by 2 bases; unmatched bases: 2. This CDR3 comprises 13 residues. CDR1 is SGHRS, CDR2 YFSETQ, per germline. The CDR3 region is CASSSGQTYEQYF. The CDR3 DNA is TGCGCCAGCAGCTCGGGACAGACCTACGAGCAGTACTTC.

V usage is TRBV29-1 and J usage is TRBJ2-3, with 10 bases fitting TRBD2. This CDR3 spans 15 amino acids. The V segment lost 4 bases and the J segment 2 bases; nucleotides outside the gene matches: 6. Germline V lookup: CDR1 SQVTM, CDR2 ANQGSEA. This CDR3 reads CSVVPSGGLTDTQYF. The DNA of the CDR3 is TGCAGCGTTGTGCCTAGCGGGGGTCTCACAGATACGCAGTATTTT.

This clone was seen only a few times. The same CDR3 arises from other DNA sequences in this sample as well. The chain carries TRBV15 and TRBJ2-2, with unresolved D. The CDR3 extends over 12 amino acids. The V gene's germline CDR1 is LNHNV and CDR2 YYDKDF (reference sequence). V was trimmed by 1 base and J by 8 bases, leaving 5 bases between them. The CDR3 coding sequence is TGTGCCACCAGCAGAGTAACAGGGGAGCTGTTTTTT. This codes for CATSRVTGELFF.

The chain uses TRBV6-1 and TRBJ2-7; maybe TRBD1 (6 bases). CDR1 and CDR2 (germline): MNHNS, SASEGT. Trimming removed 6 bases from V and 7 bases from J, with 16 bases in between. This CDR3 is 13 amino acids long. The CDR3 sequence: CASSGQPFREQYF. CDR3 nucleotides: TGTGCCAGCAGCGGACAGCCTTTTAGGGAGCAGTACTTC.

V and J are TRBV4-1 and TRBJ2-3, with TRBD2 as a possible D gene (6 bases). CDR1 is MGHRA and CDR2 is YSYEKL in the germline V gene. There are 15 residues in the CDR3. V lost 3 bases and J lost 2, with 12 bases in between. CDR3 region: CASSHGGTDTDTQYF. The CDR3 nucleotides are TGCGCCAGCAGCCACGGCGGGACCGACACAGATACGCAGTATTTT.

The J gene is TRBJ2-5, the V gene TRBV28, with a tentative D call TRBD1 (5 bases). Trimming pared 2 bases from V and 2 bases from J, leaving 9 bases between. The CDR3 covers 14 residues. CDR1 is MDHEN and CDR2 is SYDVKM in the germline V gene. DNA for the CDR3: TGTGCCAGCAGTTTACAGGGCGAGCAAGAGACCCAGTACTTC. Translated, it gives CASSLQGEQETQYF. Together with reference TRBV28 and TRBJ2-5, the CDR3 gives the full variable domain: DVKVTQSSRYLVKRTGEKVFLECVQDMDHENMFWYRQDPGLGLRLIYFSYDVKMKEKGDIPEGYSVSREKKERFSLILESASTNQTSMYLCASSLQGEQETQYFGPGTRLLVL.